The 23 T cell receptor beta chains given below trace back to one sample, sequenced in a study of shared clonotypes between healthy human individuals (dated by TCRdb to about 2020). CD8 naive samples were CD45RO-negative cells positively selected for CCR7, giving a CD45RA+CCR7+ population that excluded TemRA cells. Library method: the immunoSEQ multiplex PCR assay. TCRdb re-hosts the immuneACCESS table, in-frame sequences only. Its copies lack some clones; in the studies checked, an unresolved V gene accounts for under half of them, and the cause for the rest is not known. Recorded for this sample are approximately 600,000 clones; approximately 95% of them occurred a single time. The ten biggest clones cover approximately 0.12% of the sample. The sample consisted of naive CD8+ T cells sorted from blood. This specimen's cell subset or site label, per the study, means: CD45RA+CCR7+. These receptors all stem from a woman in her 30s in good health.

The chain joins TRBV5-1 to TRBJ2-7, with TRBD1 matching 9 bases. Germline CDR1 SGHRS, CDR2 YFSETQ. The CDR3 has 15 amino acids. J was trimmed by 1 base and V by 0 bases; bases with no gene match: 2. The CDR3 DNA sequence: TGCGCCAGCAGCTTGGAAGACAGGGGGTCCTACGAGCAGTACTTC. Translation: CASSLEDRGSYEQYF. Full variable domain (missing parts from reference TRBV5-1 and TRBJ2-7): KAGVTQTPRYLIKTRGQQVTLSCSPISGHRSVSWYQQTPGQGLQFLFEYFSETQRNKGNFPGRFSGRQFSNSRSEMNVSTLELGDSALYLCASSLEDRGSYEQYFGPGTRLTVT.

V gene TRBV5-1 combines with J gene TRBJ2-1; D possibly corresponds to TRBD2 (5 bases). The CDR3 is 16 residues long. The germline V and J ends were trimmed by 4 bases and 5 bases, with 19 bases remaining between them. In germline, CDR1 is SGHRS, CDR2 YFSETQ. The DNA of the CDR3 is TGCGCCAGCAGCCCCGAGACACCACTAGGGAACAATGAGCAGTTCTTC. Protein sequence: CASSPETPLGNNEQFF.

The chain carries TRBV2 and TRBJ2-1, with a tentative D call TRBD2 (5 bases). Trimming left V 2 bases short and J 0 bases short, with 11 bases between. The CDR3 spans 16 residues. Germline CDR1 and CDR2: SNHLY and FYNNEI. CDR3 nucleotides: TGTGCCAGCAGTGAACAAGGAGGAACCTCCTACAATGAGCAGTTCTTC. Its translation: CASSEQGGTSYNEQFF.

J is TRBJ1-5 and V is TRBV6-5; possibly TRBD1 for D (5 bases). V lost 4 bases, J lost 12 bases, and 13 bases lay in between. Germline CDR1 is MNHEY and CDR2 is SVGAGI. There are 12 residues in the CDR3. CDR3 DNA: TGTGCCAGCAGTTCACACACGGACAACCAGCATTTT. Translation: CASSSHTDNQHF.

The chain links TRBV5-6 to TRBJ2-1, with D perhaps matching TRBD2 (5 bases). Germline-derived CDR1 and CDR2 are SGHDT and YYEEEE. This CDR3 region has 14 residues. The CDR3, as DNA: TGTGCTACCAGCGGCCTGGAGAGGGCCAATGAGCAGTTCTTC. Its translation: CATSGLERANEQFF.

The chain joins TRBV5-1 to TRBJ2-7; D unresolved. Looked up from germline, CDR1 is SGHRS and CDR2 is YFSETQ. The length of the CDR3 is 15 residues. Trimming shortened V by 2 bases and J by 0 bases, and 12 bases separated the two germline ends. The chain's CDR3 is CASSFLDGSSYEQYF. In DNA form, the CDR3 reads TGCGCCAGCAGCTTCCTCGACGGGTCCTCCTACGAGCAGTACTTC.

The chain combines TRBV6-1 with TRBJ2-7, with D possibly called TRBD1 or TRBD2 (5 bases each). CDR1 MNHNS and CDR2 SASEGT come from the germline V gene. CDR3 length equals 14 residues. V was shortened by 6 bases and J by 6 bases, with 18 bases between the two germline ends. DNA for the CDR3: TGTGCCAGCAGGAATCGGGACCCCACGCTCGAGCAGTACTTC. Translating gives CASRNRDPTLEQYF.

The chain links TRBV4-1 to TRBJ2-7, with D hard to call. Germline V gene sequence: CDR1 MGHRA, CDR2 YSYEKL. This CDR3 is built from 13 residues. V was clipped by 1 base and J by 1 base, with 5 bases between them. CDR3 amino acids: CASSQVVSYEQYF. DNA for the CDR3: TGCGCCAGCAGCCAAGTTGTATCCTACGAGCAGTACTTC.

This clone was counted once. For the CDR3, the DNA is TGTGCCAGCAGCCTTCCCCTAGCGAGCACAGATACGCAGTATTTT. Residues: CASSLPLASTDTQYF. The rearrangement joins TRBV7-9 to TRBJ2-3; D is possibly TRBD2 (6 bases). The CDR3 is 15 residues long. Trimming took off 5 bases at V and 0 bases at J, with 12 bases between the two ends. Per germline, CDR1 SEHNR and CDR2 FQNEAQ (reference sequence).

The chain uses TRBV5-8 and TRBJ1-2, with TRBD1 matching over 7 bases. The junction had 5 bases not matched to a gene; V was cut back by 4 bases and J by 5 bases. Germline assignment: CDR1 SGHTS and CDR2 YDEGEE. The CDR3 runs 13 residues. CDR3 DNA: TGTGCCAGCAGCCCGGACAGGATATATGGCTACACCTTC. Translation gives CASSPDRIYGYTF.

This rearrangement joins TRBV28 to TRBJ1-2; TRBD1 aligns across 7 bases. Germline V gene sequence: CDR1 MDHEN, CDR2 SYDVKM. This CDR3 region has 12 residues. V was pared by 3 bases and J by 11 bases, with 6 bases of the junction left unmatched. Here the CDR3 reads CASSFRGTDYTF. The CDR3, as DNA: TGTGCCAGCAGTTTCCGGGGGACAGATTACACCTTC.

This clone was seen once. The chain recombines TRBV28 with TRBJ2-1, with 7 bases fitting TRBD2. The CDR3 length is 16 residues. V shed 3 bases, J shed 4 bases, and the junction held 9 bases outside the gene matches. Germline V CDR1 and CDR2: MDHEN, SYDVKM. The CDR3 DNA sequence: TGTGCCAGCAGTTTGGTGAAGCGGGGAGCATACAATGAGCAGTTCTTC. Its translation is CASSLVKRGAYNEQFF.

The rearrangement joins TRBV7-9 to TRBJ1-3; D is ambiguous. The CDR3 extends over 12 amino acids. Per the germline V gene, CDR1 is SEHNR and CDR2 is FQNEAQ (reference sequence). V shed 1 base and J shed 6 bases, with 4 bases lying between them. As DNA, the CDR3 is TGTGCCAGCAGCTTAGAGGAAAACACCATATATTTT. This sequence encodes CASSLEENTIYF.

Written as DNA, the CDR3 is TGTGCCAGCAGCTTCTTTCCACAGAACCACGGAGCGGGTTTCTACAATGAGCAGTTCTTC. Translated, it gives CASSFFPQNHGAGFYNEQFF. The gene calls are TRBV7-8 and TRBJ2-1, with D perhaps TRBD2 (6 bases). Per germline, CDR1 SGHVS and CDR2 FQNEAQ. Trimming pared 3 bases from V and 3 bases from J, leaving 27 bases between. The CDR3 covers 20 residues. The full variable domain, its missing parts supplied by reference TRBV7-8 and TRBJ2-1, is GAGVSQSPRYKVAKRGQDVALRCDPISGHVSLFWYQQALGQGPEFLTYFQNEAQLDKSGLPSDRFFAERPEGSVSTLKIQRTQQEDSAVYLCASSFFPQNHGAGFYNEQFFGPGTRLTVL.

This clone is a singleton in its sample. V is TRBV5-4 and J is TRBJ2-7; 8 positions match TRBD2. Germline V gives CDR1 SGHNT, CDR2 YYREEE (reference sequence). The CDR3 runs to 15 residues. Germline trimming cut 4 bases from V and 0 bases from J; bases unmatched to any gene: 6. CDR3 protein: CASSGVAGPSYEQYF. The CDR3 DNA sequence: TGTGCCAGCAGCGGAGTAGCGGGGCCCTCCTACGAGCAGTACTTC.

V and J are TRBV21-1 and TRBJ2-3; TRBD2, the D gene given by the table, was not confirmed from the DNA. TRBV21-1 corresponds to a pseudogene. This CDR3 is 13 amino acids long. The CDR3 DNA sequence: TGTGCCAATCTAATCGGGAGAGCCGATACGCAGTATTTT. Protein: CANLIGRADTQYF.

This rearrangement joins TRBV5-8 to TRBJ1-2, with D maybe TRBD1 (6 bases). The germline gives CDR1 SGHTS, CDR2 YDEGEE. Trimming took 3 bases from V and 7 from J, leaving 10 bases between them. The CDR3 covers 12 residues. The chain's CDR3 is CASSSEGGGYTF. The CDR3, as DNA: TGTGCCAGCAGCTCGGAAGGGGGTGGCTACACCTTC.

CDR3 amino acids: CASTYNTGELFF. The CDR3 nucleotides read TGTGCCAGCACCTACAACACCGGGGAGCTGTTTTTT. The chain employs TRBV5-4 and TRBJ2-2; D is ambiguous. The CDR3 is 12 amino acids. Germline CDR1 reads SGHNT; CDR2 reads YYREEE (reference sequence). Trimming cost V 6 bases and J 2 bases, with 5 bases left between them.

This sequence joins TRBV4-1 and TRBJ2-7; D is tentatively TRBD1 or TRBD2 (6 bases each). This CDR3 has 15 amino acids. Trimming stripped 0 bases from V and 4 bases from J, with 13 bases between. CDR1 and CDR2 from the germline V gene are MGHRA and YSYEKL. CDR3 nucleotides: TGCGCCAGCAGCCAAGAACGGGGGCGCCCTTACGAGCAGTACTTC. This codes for CASSQERGRPYEQYF.

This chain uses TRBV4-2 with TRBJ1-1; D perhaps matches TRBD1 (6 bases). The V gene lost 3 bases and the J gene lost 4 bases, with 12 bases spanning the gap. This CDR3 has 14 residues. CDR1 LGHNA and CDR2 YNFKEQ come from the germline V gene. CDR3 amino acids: CASSHGGRGTEAFF. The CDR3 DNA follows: TGTGCCAGCAGCCACGGGGGGCGAGGCACTGAAGCTTTCTTT.

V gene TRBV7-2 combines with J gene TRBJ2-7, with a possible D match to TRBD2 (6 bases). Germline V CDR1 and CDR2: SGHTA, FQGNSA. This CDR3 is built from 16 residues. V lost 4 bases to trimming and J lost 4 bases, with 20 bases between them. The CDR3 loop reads CASSSPRTGTGYEQYF. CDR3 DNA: TGTGCCAGCAGCTCCCCTCGGACTGGGACTGGGTACGAGCAGTACTTC.

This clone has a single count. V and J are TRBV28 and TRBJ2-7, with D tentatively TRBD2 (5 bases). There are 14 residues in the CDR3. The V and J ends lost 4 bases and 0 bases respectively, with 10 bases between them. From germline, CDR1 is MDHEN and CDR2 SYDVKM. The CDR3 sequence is CASSYPGSSYEQYF. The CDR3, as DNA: TGTGCCAGCAGTTATCCGGGGAGCTCCTACGAGCAGTACTTC.

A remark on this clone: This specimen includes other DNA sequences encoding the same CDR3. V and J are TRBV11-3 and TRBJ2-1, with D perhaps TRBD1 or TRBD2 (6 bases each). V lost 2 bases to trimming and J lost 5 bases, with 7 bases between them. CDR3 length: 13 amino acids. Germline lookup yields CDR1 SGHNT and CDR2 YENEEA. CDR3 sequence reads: CASSLRGDNEQFF. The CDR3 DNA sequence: TGTGCCAGCAGCTTAAGGGGGGACAATGAGCAGTTCTTC.